This passage covers 30 T cell receptor beta chains from one sample sequenced in a study of cytomegalovirus exposure and HLA in healthy donors. It was with 60 Vbeta and 13 Jbeta primers that the PCR ran. Libraries were prepared by immunoSEQ multiplex PCR; TCRdb keeps only in-frame clonotypes and omits some of them. The sample consists of about 170,000 clones, approximately 88% of them appearing once. Sequenced: PBMCs. The origin of the receptors is a boy aged 2-9 years in good health and CMV-seronegative.

V usage is TRBV4-3 and J usage is TRBJ2-1; 9 nucleotides agree with TRBD2. Unmatched junction bases numbered 9, after V lost 4 bases and J lost 5 bases. Germline CDR1 LGHNA, CDR2 YSLEER. The length of the CDR3 is 16 residues. This CDR3 is CASSLWLAGDDNEQFF. The CDR3 DNA reads TGCGCCAGCAGCCTTTGGTTAGCGGGAGACGACAATGAGCAGTTCTTC.

This sequence joins TRBV5-1 and TRBJ2-2, with 8 positions matching TRBD2. The CDR3 length is 17 residues. Germline V CDR1 and CDR2: SGHRS, YFSETQ. V shed 0 bases, J shed 6 bases, and the junction held 10 bases outside the gene matches. The CDR3 bases are TGCGCCAGCAGCTTGGTCTACCAGCGGGGGAGGGCCGGGGAGCTGTTTTTT. Protein sequence: CASSLVYQRGRAGELFF.

This chain links TRBV28 with TRBJ2-1, with 7 positions matching TRBD1. Per germline, CDR1 MDHEN and CDR2 SYDVKM. The CDR3 runs 14 residues. V was clipped by 4 bases and J by 6 bases; unmatched bases: 6. In DNA form, the CDR3 reads TGTGCCAGCAGTTCCCTGGGACAGACCAATGAGCAGTTCTTC. This codes for CASSSLGQTNEQFF.

The V gene is TRBV7-2, the J gene TRBJ2-6, with D unresolved. The CDR3 length is 17 residues. The V end lost 5 bases, the J end lost 4 bases, and 18 bases lay between the germline ends. Germline lookup yields CDR1 SGHTA and CDR2 FQGNSA. DNA for the CDR3: TGTGCCAGCAGCCCTATATCAATACAACAGGGGGCCAACGTCCTGACTTTC. Translated: CASSPISIQQGANVLTF.

The chain joins TRBV6-1 to TRBJ1-1; 9 bases are a match to TRBD1. The CDR3 totals 14 residues. Germline lookup yields CDR1 MNHNS and CDR2 SASEGT. J gave up 5 bases and V 3 bases, and 4 bases lay outside the gene matches. The CDR3 region has the DNA TGTGCCAGCAGTGATACAGGGGGCAGAACTGAAGCTTTCTTT. This sequence encodes CASSDTGGRTEAFF.

The J gene is TRBJ1-3, the V gene TRBV30, with D possibly being TRBD1 (5 bases). Germline lookup yields CDR1 GTSNPN and CDR2 SVGIG (reference sequence). The V end lost 5 bases, the J end lost 3 bases, and 20 bases lay between the germline ends. This CDR3 has 16 amino acids. The DNA of the CDR3 is TGTGCCTGGTCCCTGGGGCCGACCCTAGTTGGAAACACCATATATTTT. It codes for CAWSLGPTLVGNTIYF.

The gene calls are TRBV6-5 and TRBJ2-1; D is perhaps TRBD2 (5 bases). In germline, CDR1 is MNHEY, CDR2 SVGAGI. This CDR3 spans 15 amino acids. Trimming pared 3 bases from V and 5 bases from J, leaving 14 bases between. The CDR3 sequence is CASSYFRDNNNEQFF. The CDR3 DNA follows: TGTGCCAGCAGTTATTTTCGGGATAATAACAATGAGCAGTTCTTC.

V gene TRBV6-5 combines with J gene TRBJ2-2; 11 bases align to TRBD2. The V gene's germline CDR1 is MNHEY and CDR2 SVGAGI. This CDR3 spans 15 amino acids. Trimming removed 6 bases from V and 5 bases from J; junction bases left unmatched: 5. CDR3 amino acids: CASRPSGGTTGELFF. In DNA, the CDR3 is TGTGCCAGCAGGCCTAGCGGGGGGACGACCGGGGAGCTGTTTTTT.

The J gene is TRBJ2-7, the V gene TRBV10-2, with TRBD2 identical over 10 bases. The CDR3 loop spans 16 amino acids. Germline V gives CDR1 WSHSY, CDR2 SAAADI. After removal of 3 bases from V and 4 bases from J, the junction contained 9 bases not matched to a gene. The CDR3, as DNA: TGCGCCAGCAGTGAACGGTTTAGCGGGGGGACATACGAGCAGTACGTC. It yields the protein CASSERFSGGTYEQYV.

There are a few counts of this clone. In nucleotides, the CDR3 is TGCGCCAGCAGTGAAGGGGGCCGGAACACTGAAGCTTTCTTT. It encodes CASSEGGRNTEAFF. The rearrangement uses TRBV10-2 and TRBJ1-1, with TRBD1 identical over 7 bases. The ends lost 3 bases at V and 1 base at J; junction bases unmatched: 2. This CDR3 is built from 14 residues. Germline V gene sequence: CDR1 WSHSY, CDR2 SAAADI.

This chain uses TRBV15 with TRBJ2-1; 9 nucleotides match TRBD2. Germline CDR1 is LNHNV and CDR2 is YYDKDF (reference sequence). V dropped 0 bases and J dropped 3; count of bases not matched to a gene: 6. This CDR3 has 17 residues. CDR3 coding DNA: TGTGCCACCAGCAGAGATGGCGAGCGGGAGGTCTACAATGAGCAGTTCTTC. Amino acid sequence: CATSRDGEREVYNEQFF. The full variable domain, its missing parts supplied by reference TRBV15 and TRBJ2-1, is DAMVIQNPRYQVTQFGKPVTLSCSQTLNHNVMYWYQQKSSQAPKLLFHYYDKDFNNEADTPDNFQSRRPNTSFCFLDIRSPGLGDTAMYLCATSRDGEREVYNEQFFGPGTRLTVL.

The chain employs TRBV19 and TRBJ2-7, with 8 positions matching TRBD1. Losses at the gene ends were 8 bases for V and 5 bases for J; bases not matched to a gene: 17. Germline loops: CDR1 LNHDA, CDR2 SQIVND (reference sequence). This CDR3 comprises 16 residues. The CDR3 loop reads CASFFPRQGATDEQYV. CDR3 DNA sequence: TGTGCCAGTTTCTTCCCCCGGCAGGGGGCGACGGACGAGCAGTACGTC.

The chain uses TRBV4-3 and TRBJ1-3; D is ambiguous. CDR1 is LGHNA, CDR2 YSLEER, per germline. Deletions cut 4 bases from V and 4 bases from J, with 20 bases between. This CDR3 is 17 amino acids long. The CDR3 nucleotides are TGCGCCAGCAGCCCAGAGGTTGGGAGTTCGTGGGGAAACACCATATATTTT. Translated, it gives CASSPEVGSSWGNTIYF.

The rearrangement uses TRBV5-1 and TRBJ1-2, with 12 nucleotides matching TRBD1. Germline assignment: CDR1 SGHRS and CDR2 YFSETQ. Unmatched junction bases numbered 6, after V lost 2 bases and J lost 4 bases. The CDR3 is 16 amino acids. The CDR3 DNA is TGCGCCAGCAGCTTCGGGACAGGGGGCTTAAGCTATGGCTACACCTTC. Translation: CASSFGTGGLSYGYTF.

This rearrangement joins TRBV30 to TRBJ1-5; maybe TRBD1 (5 bases). Germline lookup yields CDR1 GTSNPN and CDR2 SVGIG (reference sequence). Trimming pared 1 base from V and 1 base from J, leaving 5 bases between. The CDR3 totals 13 residues. The CDR3 region is CAWSGQSNQPQHF. DNA of the CDR3: TGTGCCTGGAGTGGACAGAGCAATCAGCCCCAGCATTTT.

V gene TRBV27 combines with J gene TRBJ1-1; possibly TRBD1 for D (5 bases). Germline loops: CDR1 MNHEY, CDR2 SMNVEV (reference sequence). The CDR3 totals 11 residues. Trimming left V 6 bases short and J 8 bases short, with 10 bases between. The CDR3 loop reads CASSSRQEAFF. The CDR3 nucleotides are TGTGCCAGCAGCTCTCGACAGGAAGCTTTCTTT.

This chain joins TRBV4-3 and TRBJ2-1; TRBD2 aligns across 9 bases. V lost 4 bases, J lost 5 bases, and 6 bases stayed unmatched. Germline lookup yields CDR1 LGHNA and CDR2 YSLEER. This CDR3 is 15 amino acids long. As DNA, the CDR3 is TGCGCCAGCAGCCGGGGGCGGGGGGGCCACAATGAGCAGTTCTTC. Translating gives CASSRGRGGHNEQFF.

This clone came up a few times. V is TRBV6-5 and J is TRBJ1-1, with TRBD1 matching 10 bases. V lost 7 bases to trimming and J lost 10 bases; unmatched junction nucleotides: 9. Germline CDR1 and CDR2: MNHEY and SVGAGI. The CDR3 is 13 residues long. This CDR3 is CASNPGTGEGAFF. Written as DNA, the CDR3 is TGTGCCAGCAATCCCGGGACAGGGGAGGGAGCTTTCTTT.

V usage is TRBV29-1 and J usage is TRBJ1-2; TRBD1 aligns across 7 bases. Germline V gives CDR1 SQVTM, CDR2 ANQGSEA. This CDR3 has 12 residues. V gave up 4 bases and J gave up 3 bases; unmatched junction bases: 2. The CDR3 DNA reads as TGCAGCGTTGGACAGGGTGACTATGGCTACACCTTC. This encodes CSVGQGDYGYTF.

This rearrangement joins TRBV21-1 to TRBJ2-2; TRBD2, the table's D call, was not compared with the DNA. TRBV21-1 is annotated as a pseudogene. This CDR3 contains 15 residues. The CDR3 sequence is CASSNGAGGLRELFF. CDR3 sequence (DNA): TGTGCCAGCAGCAACGGAGCGGGGGGGCTTCGGGAGCTGTTTTTT.

The gene calls are TRBV2 and TRBJ1-1; D is uncertain. V was pared by 6 bases and J by 3 bases, with 17 bases between. CDR3 length: 15 residues. CDR1 is SNHLY, CDR2 FYNNEI, per germline. The CDR3, as DNA: TGTGCCAGCAGCGCGCGGTCTGGAGTGGACACTGAAGCTTTCTTT. Residues: CASSARSGVDTEAFF. The variable domain in full, completed from reference TRBV2 and TRBJ1-1, reads EPEVTQTPSHQVTQMGQEVILRCVPISNHLYFYWYRQILGQKVEFLVSFYNNEISEKSEIFDDQFSVERPDGSNFTLKIRSTKLEDSAMYFCASSARSGVDTEAFFGQGTRLTVV.

The chain employs TRBV7-2 and TRBJ2-5; tentatively, D is TRBD2 (6 bases). Between the trimmed V and J ends, which lost 5 bases and 5 bases, there was a span of 12 bases. Per the germline V gene, CDR1 is SGHTA and CDR2 is FQGNSA. CDR3 length equals 13 residues. The CDR3: CASSLRGGETQYF. CDR3 coding DNA: TGTGCCAGCAGCCTACGGGGAGGTGAGACCCAGTACTTC.

V is TRBV19 and J is TRBJ1-3, with no clear D. The V gene lost 3 bases and the J gene lost 2 bases, with 8 bases spanning the gap. Germline CDR1 LNHDA, CDR2 SQIVND (reference sequence). The CDR3 extends over 14 amino acids. CDR3: CASSIVGAGNTIYF. For the CDR3, the DNA is TGTGCCAGTAGTATCGTCGGGGCTGGAAACACCATATATTTT.

The gene calls are TRBV25-1 and TRBJ2-2; possibly TRBD2 for D (5 bases). The CDR3 runs 14 residues. Trimming removed 8 bases from V and 1 base from J, with 11 bases in between. The germline V gene has CDR1 MGHDK and CDR2 SYGVNS. The CDR3 DNA reads as TGTGCCAGCTCACAAAGCGGGAACACCGGGGAGCTGTTTTTT. Translated, it gives CASSQSGNTGELFF.

The J gene is TRBJ1-1, the V gene TRBV4-3, with unresolved D. Looked up from germline, CDR1 is LGHNA and CDR2 is YSLEER. Trimming took off 1 base at V and 3 bases at J, with 15 bases between the two ends. The length of the CDR3 is 16 residues. The CDR3 sequence: CASSQGPGGSDTEAFF. CDR3 in DNA: TGCGCCAGCAGCCAAGGTCCCGGAGGGTCGGACACTGAAGCTTTCTTT.

The chain carries TRBV7-2 and TRBJ2-3; perhaps TRBD1 as D (5 bases). Germline CDR1 and CDR2: SGHTA and FQGNSA. The CDR3 extends over 17 amino acids. Trimming removed 2 bases from V and 2 bases from J, with 17 bases in between. CDR3 loop: CASSLRGSQDFTDTQYF. CDR3 coding DNA: TGTGCCAGCAGCTTAAGGGGCTCCCAAGACTTCACAGATACGCAGTATTTT.

This chain joins TRBV9 and TRBJ2-2; the match to TRBD1 covers 9 bases. V shed 0 bases, J shed 4 bases, and the junction held 4 bases outside the gene matches. CDR1 SGDLS and CDR2 YYNGEE come from the germline V gene. The CDR3 extends over 16 amino acids. The CDR3: CASSVDGTGRTGELFF. In DNA, the CDR3 is TGTGCCAGCAGCGTAGATGGGACAGGGCGCACCGGGGAGCTGTTTTTT.

The V gene is TRBV7-9, the J gene TRBJ1-4; D call uncertain. This CDR3 contains 15 residues. Germline V gene lookup returns CDR1 SEHNR and CDR2 FQNEAQ (reference sequence). V lost 3 bases to trimming and J lost 0 bases, with 8 bases between them. The CDR3 coding sequence is TGTGCCAGCAGCTTCCCGGGGTCAACTAATGAAAAACTGTTTTTT. Its protein product is CASSFPGSTNEKLFF.

The chain is built from TRBV30 and TRBJ1-1; D is perhaps TRBD1 (5 bases). CDR1 is GTSNPN and CDR2 is SVGIG in the germline V gene (reference sequence). V lost 4 bases to trimming and J lost 5 bases, with 20 bases between them. The length of the CDR3 is 15 residues. CDR3: CAWIRQGRTRTEAFF. The CDR3, as DNA: TGTGCCTGGATAAGGCAGGGTAGAACGAGGACTGAAGCTTTCTTT.

The chain couples TRBV7-2 to TRBJ2-1; TRBD1 matches 7 bases. V trimming: 4 bases; J trimming: 2 bases; junction bases outside the gene matches: 17. The CDR3 covers 19 residues. CDR1 SGHTA and CDR2 FQGNSA come from the germline V gene. As DNA, the CDR3 is TGTGCCAGCAGCTCGCCCAAACGTTCTAGTACAGGGGCCTACAATGAGCAGTTCTTC. This encodes CASSSPKRSSTGAYNEQFF.